This T cell receptor (beta chain) stems from a study of blood T cell repertoires in COVID-19. Overall study context: Samples taken during acute and convalescent COVID-19 were collected in the United States, Italy and Spain. Nucleic acid was either cDNA or gDNA, and it came from T cells, B-cell-depleted T cells, or PBMCs.

Authors' methods: Amplification of reference gene primers was used by the study to estimate nucleated cell counts. The assay was immunoSEQ multiplex PCR, and TCRdb's table has in-frame clones only and misses some. For V, J and clone size, that table is used; D and trimming come from the DNA. The table has more than 25,000 clones, about 80% seen once. CDR3 length: 15 amino acids. Trimming took 6 bases from V and 4 from J; bases not matched to a gene: 10. In germline, CDR1 is SGDLS, CDR2 YYNGEE. Sequenced input: peripheral blood. This TCR was recovered from a man aged 70-80 years with active COVID-19. V usage is TRBV9 and J usage is TRBJ2-5; the match to TRBD1 covers 9 bases. CDR3 sequence reads: CASTEGQGRGETQYF. CDR3 bases: TGTGCCAGCACCGAGGGACAGGGTCGCGGAGAGACCCAGTACTTC.